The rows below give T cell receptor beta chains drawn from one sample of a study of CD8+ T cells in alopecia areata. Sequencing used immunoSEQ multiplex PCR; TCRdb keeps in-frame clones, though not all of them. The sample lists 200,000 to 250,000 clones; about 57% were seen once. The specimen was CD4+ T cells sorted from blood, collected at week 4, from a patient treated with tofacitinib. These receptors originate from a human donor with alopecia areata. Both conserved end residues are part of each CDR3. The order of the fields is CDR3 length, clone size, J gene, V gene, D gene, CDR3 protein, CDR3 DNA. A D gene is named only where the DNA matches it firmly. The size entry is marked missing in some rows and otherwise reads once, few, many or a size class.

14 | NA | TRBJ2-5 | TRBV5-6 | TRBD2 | CASIVRGRQETQYF | TGTGCCAGCATCGTGCGGGGGAGACAAGAGACCCAGTACTTC
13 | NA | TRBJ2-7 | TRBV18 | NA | CASSPPSSYEQYF | TGTGCCAGCTCACCCCCCAGCTCCTACGAGCAGTACTTC
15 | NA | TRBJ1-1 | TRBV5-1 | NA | CASSLLASGTVEAFF | TGCGCCAGCAGCTTGCTCGCCTCGGGGACTGTTGAAGCTTTCTTT
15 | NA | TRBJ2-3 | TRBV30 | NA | CAWSRPGQRTDTQYF | TGTGCCTGGAGTCGCCCAGGACAACGCACAGATACGCAGTATTTT
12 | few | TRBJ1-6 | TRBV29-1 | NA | CSAATQGSPLHF | TGCAGCGCTGCGACCCAGGGGTCACCCCTCCACTTT
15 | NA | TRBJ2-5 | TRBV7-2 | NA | CASSPRETGMETQYF | TGTGCCAGCAGCCCCCGGGAAACTGGGATGGAGACCCAGTACTTC
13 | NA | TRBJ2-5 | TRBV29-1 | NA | CSVWTGPSETQYF | TGCAGCGTTTGGACCGGCCCGAGTGAGACCCAGTACTTC
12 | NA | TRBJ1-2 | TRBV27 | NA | CATREGSGGYTF | TGTGCCACCAGGGAGGGCTCGGGTGGCTACACCTTC
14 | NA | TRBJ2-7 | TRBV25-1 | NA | CASSRLTGVDEQYF | TGTGCCAGCAGTCGCCTTACGGGGGTGGACGAGCAGTACTTC
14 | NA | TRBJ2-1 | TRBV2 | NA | CASSFRDTYNEQFF | TGTGCCAGCAGTTTCCGGGACACCTACAATGAGCAGTTCTTC
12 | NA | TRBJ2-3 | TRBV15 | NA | CATSIGGGTQYF | TGTGCCACCAGCATTGGCGGTGGGACGCAGTATTTT
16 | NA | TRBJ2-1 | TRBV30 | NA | CAWSGPGLRSYNEQFF | TGTGCCTGGAGTGGGCCGGGACTGCGTTCCTACAATGAGCAGTTCTTC
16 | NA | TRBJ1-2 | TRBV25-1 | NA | CASSEPQGWGRYGYTF | TGTGCCAGCAGTGAACCTCAGGGATGGGGACGCTATGGCTACACCTTC
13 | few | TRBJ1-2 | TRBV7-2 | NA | CASSERTNYGYTF | TGTGCCAGCAGCGAGAGAACTAACTATGGCTACACCTTC
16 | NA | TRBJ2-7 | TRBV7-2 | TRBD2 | CASSSGPGGSSYEQYF | TGTGCCAGCAGCTCCGGACCGGGCGGGAGCTCCTACGAGCAGTACTTC
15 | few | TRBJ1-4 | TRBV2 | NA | CASSRQLATNEKLFF | TGTGCCAGCAGTCGACAGTTAGCAACTAATGAAAAACTGTTTTTT
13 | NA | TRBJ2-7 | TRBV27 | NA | CSSWGEIPYEQYF | TGTTCTTCGTGGGGGGAGATACCCTACGAGCAGTACTTC
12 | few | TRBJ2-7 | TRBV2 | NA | CASLGGSYEQYF | TGTGCCAGCCTGGGGGGCTCCTACGAGCAGTACTTC
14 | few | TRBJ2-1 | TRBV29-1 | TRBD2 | CSSASGGARNEQFF | TGCAGCTCCGCTAGCGGGGGGGCCCGGAATGAGCAGTTCTTC
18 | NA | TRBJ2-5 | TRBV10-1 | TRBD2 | CASHGLAGYDFRQETQYF | TGCGCCAGCCACGGACTAGCGGGCTACGATTTTAGACAAGAGACCCAGTACTTC
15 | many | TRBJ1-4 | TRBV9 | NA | CASSPHGGTNEKLFF | TGTGCCAGCAGCCCCCACGGGGGAACTAATGAAAAACTGTTTTTT
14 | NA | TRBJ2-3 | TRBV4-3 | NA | CASSHSGYTDTQYF | TGCGCCAGCAGCCACTCGGGGTACACAGATACGCAGTATTTT
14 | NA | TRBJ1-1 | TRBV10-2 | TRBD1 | CASSRDRGNTEAFF | TGCGCCAGCAGTCGGGACAGGGGGAACACTGAAGCTTTCTTT
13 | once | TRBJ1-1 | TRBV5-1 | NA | CASMESFGTEAFF | TGCGCCAGCATGGAGTCCTTCGGTACTGAAGCTTTCTTT
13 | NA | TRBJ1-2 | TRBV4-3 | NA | CASSQPGSYGYTF | TGCGCCAGCAGCCAACCAGGAAGCTATGGCTACACCTTC
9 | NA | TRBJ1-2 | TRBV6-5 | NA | CASSGDYTF | TGTGCCAGCAGTGGGGACTACACCTTC
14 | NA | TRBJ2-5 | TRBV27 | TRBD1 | CASSPGTGALTQYF | TGTGCCAGCAGCCCCGGGACAGGGGCTCTAACCCAGTACTTC